The next 27 T cell receptor beta chains were all read from a single sample in a study of CD8 T cell repertoires and HIV-1 epitope variants. Libraries were prepared by immunoSEQ multiplex PCR; TCRdb keeps only in-frame clonotypes and omits some of them. The sample has about 5,800 clones; around 67% are singletons. These receptors are not linked to any known antigen. The sequenced material came from cultured CD8+ T cells derived from PBMCs. These TCRs come from a male donor with HIV.

J is TRBJ2-2 and V is TRBV9; D gene uncertain. The CDR3 consists of 15 residues. CDR1 and CDR2 (germline): SGDLS, YYNGEE. V was cut by 0 bases and J by 3 bases, with 9 bases left in between. CDR3 loop: CASSVVGVDTGELFF. The CDR3 coding sequence is TGTGCCAGCAGCGTAGTTGGGGTCGACACCGGGGAGCTGTTTTTT. The entire variable domain, with the rest obtained from reference TRBV9 and TRBJ2-2, is as follows: DSGVTQTPKHLITATGQRVTLRCSPRSGDLSVYWYQQSLDQGLQFLIQYYNGEERAKGNILERFSAQQFPDLHSELNLSSLELGDSALYFCASSVVGVDTGELFFGEGSRLTVL.

The chain joins TRBV28 to TRBJ2-3, with 7 bases fitting TRBD2. From germline, CDR1 is MDHEN and CDR2 SYDVKM. Losses at the gene ends were 3 bases for V and 4 bases for J; bases not matched to a gene: 7. The CDR3 spans 15 residues. The DNA for the CDR3 is TGTGCCAGCAGTTTGGGGGGGGTATTTGCAGATACGCAGTATTTT. This translates into CASSLGGVFADTQYF.

This clone was seen a handful of times. The chain joins TRBV7-3 to TRBJ2-1, with D unresolved. From germline, CDR1 is SGHTA and CDR2 FQGTGA. CDR3 length equals 12 residues. V lost 4 bases and J 5 bases, leaving 6 bases between the germline ends. The CDR3 here is CASSSTDNEQFF. The CDR3 bases are TGTGCCAGCAGCTCGACGGACAATGAGCAGTTCTTC.

The gene calls are TRBV7-9 and TRBJ2-7, with 7 bases fitting TRBD1. The trim removed 5 bases at V and 0 bases at J, leaving 4 bases unmatched. Germline V CDR1 and CDR2: SEHNR, FQNEAQ (reference sequence). CDR3 length: 14 residues. The CDR3, as DNA: TGTGCCAGCAGCCCTAGGACAGGCTCCTACGAGCAGTACTTC. Translated: CASSPRTGSYEQYF.

This clone was observed a single time. The gene calls are TRBV5-1 and TRBJ2-6; 8 bases agree with TRBD1. The V and J ends lost 0 bases and 2 bases, in that order; junction bases with no gene match: 4. Per the germline V gene, CDR1 is SGHRS and CDR2 is YFSETQ. The CDR3 spans 17 residues. Here the CDR3 reads CASSLARGRTGANVLTF. CDR3 sequence (DNA): TGCGCCAGCAGCTTGGCCAGGGGGCGGACTGGGGCCAACGTCCTGACTTTC.

The chain couples TRBV7-2 to TRBJ1-1; 7 bases align to TRBD1. Germline values: CDR1 SGHTA, CDR2 FQGNSA. The CDR3 consists of 14 residues. V shed 5 bases, J shed 3 bases, and the junction held 6 bases outside the gene matches. The CDR3 region is CASSHWTGHTEAFF. The CDR3 DNA reads TGTGCCAGCAGCCACTGGACAGGCCACACTGAAGCTTTCTTT.

This sequence joins TRBV4-1 and TRBJ2-2; D may correspond to TRBD1 or TRBD2 (6 bases each). V shed 0 bases and J shed 3 bases, with 11 bases lying between them. The CDR3 totals 16 residues. Germline V CDR1 and CDR2: MGHRA, YSYEKL. The CDR3 DNA sequence: TGCGCCAGCAGCCAAGAAGGGGGGCCCTACACCGGGGAGCTGTTTTTT. Translated: CASSQEGGPYTGELFF.

V usage is TRBV5-8 and J usage is TRBJ1-2; D is unclear. Deletions cut 4 bases from V and 3 bases from J, with 19 bases between. Germline CDR1 SGHTS, CDR2 YDEGEE. The CDR3 covers 16 residues. The CDR3 sequence is CASSPWPVELDYGYTF. The CDR3 DNA reads as TGTGCCAGCAGCCCTTGGCCGGTAGAATTGGACTATGGCTACACCTTC. The variable domain in full, completed from reference TRBV5-8 and TRBJ1-2, reads EAGVTQSPTHLIKTRGQQATLRCSPISGHTSVYWYQQALGLGLQFLLWYDEGEERNRGNFPPRFSGRQFPNYSSELNVNALELEDSALYLCASSPWPVELDYGYTFGSGTRLTVV.

The gene calls are TRBV13 and TRBJ1-1; D unresolved. The germline V and J ends were trimmed by 5 bases and 1 base, with 17 bases remaining between them. This CDR3 is built from 16 residues. Germline V gene data show CDR1 as PRHDT and CDR2 as FYEKMQ (reference sequence). The CDR3 loop is CASSQDGRSENTEAFF. The CDR3 nucleotides are TGTGCCAGCAGCCAAGATGGGCGGTCTGAGAACACTGAAGCTTTCTTT.

CDR3 residues: CASSLGQAPEQFF. Here the CDR3 DNA reads TGTGCCAGCAGCCTTGGACAGGCTCCTGAGCAGTTCTTC. This chain uses TRBV7-9 with TRBJ2-1; 7 bases line up with TRBD1. Germline V gene data show CDR1 as SEHNR and CDR2 as FQNEAQ (reference sequence). The ends lost 5 bases at V and 9 bases at J; junction bases unmatched: 7. This CDR3 region has 13 residues.

This clone has just a few counts. The chain couples TRBV27 to TRBJ1-4, with unresolved D. The ends were cut back, 3 bases at V and 4 bases at J, with 6 bases in the middle. Germline V gene sequence: CDR1 MNHEY, CDR2 SMNVEV (reference sequence). This CDR3 has 13 amino acids. The CDR3, as DNA: TGTGCCAGCAGTTTGGGGTATAATGAAAAACTGTTTTTT. It translates to CASSLGYNEKLFF.

The V gene is TRBV5-4, the J gene TRBJ2-3; maybe TRBD2 (7 bases). CDR3 length: 15 amino acids. V was shortened by 1 base and J by 4 bases, with 13 bases between the two germline ends. Germline V gene sequence: CDR1 SGHNT, CDR2 YYREEE (reference sequence). The CDR3: CASSLSAGAPDTQYF. The CDR3, as DNA: TGTGCCAGCAGCTTGTCGGCGGGGGCACCAGATACGCAGTATTTT.

This clone has a single count. The CDR3 region is CASSQDHGAVGAFF. CDR3 nucleotides: TGCGCCAGCAGCCAAGATCACGGGGCAGTAGGAGCTTTCTTT. This chain joins TRBV4-1 and TRBJ1-1; D is possibly TRBD1 (5 bases). Germline CDR1 and CDR2: MGHRA and YSYEKL. V was cut by 0 bases and J by 10 bases, with 15 bases left in between. CDR3 length: 14 residues.

The rearrangement links TRBV27 to TRBJ2-5; D not resolved. The CDR3 length is 15 residues. Trimming stripped 4 bases from V and 4 bases from J, with 16 bases between. Germline V gives CDR1 MNHEY, CDR2 SMNVEV (reference sequence). DNA of the CDR3: TGTGCCAGCAGTTCAGCGAGTAGTAGTAGAGAGACCCAGTACTTC. Its translation: CASSSASSSRETQYF.

This chain uses TRBV5-1 with TRBJ2-5; TRBD2 matches at 9 bases. This CDR3 is built from 14 residues. Germline loops: CDR1 SGHRS, CDR2 YFSETQ. The J segment lost 1 base and the V segment lost 3 bases, leaving 1 base of the junction unmatched. CDR3 sequence: CASSSGLAQETQYF. Written as DNA, the CDR3 is TGCGCCAGCAGCTCGGGACTAGCCCAAGAGACCCAGTACTTC.

This clone was seen just once. The V gene is TRBV7-2, the J gene TRBJ1-2, with 8 bases fitting TRBD1. The CDR3 has 14 amino acids. The germline gives CDR1 SGHTA, CDR2 FQGNSA. V gave up 4 bases and J gave up 10 bases; unmatched junction bases: 11. The chain's CDR3 is CASSSPDRAGFYTF. The CDR3 nucleotides are TGTGCCAGCAGCTCCCCGGACAGGGCGGGGTTCTACACCTTC.

The gene calls are TRBV6-5 and TRBJ2-3; TRBD2 matches 11 bases. From germline, CDR1 is MNHEY and CDR2 SVGAGI. The CDR3 loop spans 15 amino acids. J lost 2 bases, V lost 7 bases, and 5 bases had no gene match. CDR3: CASNLAGGLTDTQYF. The CDR3 DNA follows: TGTGCCAGCAATCTAGCGGGAGGACTCACAGATACGCAGTATTTT.

This clone has only a few counts. The chain couples TRBV7-8 to TRBJ2-7, with D unclear. CDR1 SGHVS and CDR2 FQNEAQ come from the germline V gene. Trimming pared 4 bases from V and 3 bases from J, leaving 10 bases between. CDR3 size: 13 residues. CDR3 protein: CASSSSVGYEQYF. CDR3 bases: TGTGCCAGCAGCTCCTCAGTAGGCTACGAGCAGTACTTC.

V usage is TRBV19 and J usage is TRBJ2-7; D remains ambiguous. The ends were cut back, 2 bases at V and 0 bases at J, with 5 bases in the middle. Germline-derived CDR1 and CDR2 are LNHDA and SQIVND (reference sequence). This CDR3 is built from 13 residues. For the CDR3, the DNA is TGTGCCAGTAGTATAAGCATCTCCTACGAGCAGTACTTC. This gives the protein CASSISISYEQYF.

This chain connects TRBV9 to TRBJ2-3, with 9 positions matching TRBD2. The CDR3 consists of 19 residues. CDR1 SGDLS and CDR2 YYNGEE come from the germline V gene. The V and J ends lost 0 bases and 0 bases, in that order; junction bases with no gene match: 11. CDR3 loop: CASSVDYAGGPLSTDTQYF. The CDR3 DNA sequence: TGTGCCAGCAGCGTAGATTATGCGGGGGGGCCTTTAAGCACAGATACGCAGTATTTT.

To note about this clone: A junction end diverges from the germline sequence, so it may reflect a read error. The chain combines TRBV5-1 with TRBJ2-5, with unresolved D. Germline CDR1 reads SGHRS; CDR2 reads YFSETQ. This CDR3 region has 14 residues. This chain's CDR3 is CASSFLTPQETQYF. For the CDR3, the DNA is TGTGCCAGCAGCTTCCTAACACCTCAAGAGACCCAGTACTTC.

The chain is built from TRBV9 and TRBJ1-1; D gene uncertain. This CDR3 contains 13 residues. V lost 2 bases and J 2 bases, leaving 7 bases between the germline ends. The germline V gene has CDR1 SGDLS and CDR2 YYNGEE. CDR3 residues: CASSVDGNTEAFF. CDR3 nucleotides: TGTGCCAGCAGCGTTGACGGAAACACTGAAGCTTTCTTT.

The rearrangement links TRBV28 to TRBJ1-6, with D uncertain. This CDR3 region has 15 residues. Germline values: CDR1 MDHEN, CDR2 SYDVKM. V gave up 1 base and J gave up 3 bases, with 7 bases separating them. This CDR3 reads CASSLSFSYNSPLHF. DNA for the CDR3: TGTGCCAGCAGTTTATCCTTCAGCTATAATTCACCCCTCCACTTT.

V usage is TRBV5-1 and J usage is TRBJ1-2, with D unresolved. The V gene lost 0 bases and the J gene lost 0 bases, with 9 bases spanning the gap. CDR3 length: 15 amino acids. Germline V CDR1 and CDR2: SGHRS, YFSETQ. CDR3 protein: CASSLGYSSNYGYTF. The CDR3 DNA is TGCGCCAGCAGCTTGGGTTATAGTTCTAACTATGGCTACACCTTC.

The gene calls are TRBV28 and TRBJ1-4; D unresolved. Per the germline V gene, CDR1 is MDHEN and CDR2 is SYDVKM. V was cut by 5 bases and J by 0 bases, with 4 bases left in between. The CDR3 sequence is 13 residues long. CDR3 sequence: CASSPATNEKLFF. The CDR3 nucleotides read TGTGCCAGCAGTCCTGCAACTAATGAAAAACTGTTTTTT.

V and J are TRBV11-3 and TRBJ2-7; D unresolved. The germline V and J ends were trimmed by 1 base and 1 base, with 5 bases remaining between them. The germline CDR1 and CDR2 sequences are SGHNT and YENEEA. The CDR3 consists of 13 residues. Written as DNA, the CDR3 is TGTGCCAGCAGCTTAGGGGGATCCTACGAGCAGTACTTC. As protein: CASSLGGSYEQYF. Full variable domain (missing parts from reference TRBV11-3 and TRBJ2-7): EAGVVQSPRYKIIEKKQPVAFWCNPISGHNTLYWYLQNLGQGPELLIRYENEEAVDDSQLPKDRFSAERLKGVDSTLKIQPAELGDSAVYLCASSLGGSYEQYFGPGTRLTVT.

The chain employs TRBV7-6 and TRBJ2-7; 8 nucleotides match TRBD2. In germline, CDR1 is SGHVS, CDR2 FNYEAQ. This CDR3 has 13 amino acids. The V segment lost 5 bases and the J segment 6 bases; nucleotides outside the gene matches: 6. This chain's CDR3 is CASSRGGGSEQYF. DNA for the CDR3: TGTGCCAGCAGCCGAGGCGGGGGGTCCGAGCAGTACTTC.